The 13 T cell receptor beta chains presented below share a single source sample, sequenced in a study of shared T cell receptors in the human thymus listed by TCRdb under 2021. Libraries were constructed by the immunoSEQ multiplex PCR assay. TCRdb's version of the immuneACCESS table is confined to in-frame rearrangements and falls short of the full clone set. An unresolved V gene accounts for under half of the shortfall where checked; the remainder is of unknown origin. This sample has some 660,000 clones in its table, and around 87% of those were observed once. Of the sample, about 0.0094% falls within the top ten clones. In addition, the sample was reused for a study of human thymus T cells.

Sequences were obtained from thymocytes. Every receptor here comes from a boy under two years old with a congenital heart defect. Donor details come from another sample of the same person, matched by shared clones.

The V call is TRBV4-1, the J call TRBJ2-2; D is possibly TRBD1 (6 bases). V gave up 3 bases and J gave up 5 bases, with 10 bases separating them. CDR3 length equals 14 residues. The germline CDR1 and CDR2 sequences are MGHRA and YSYEKL. CDR3 region: CASSQGRGTGELFF. The CDR3 region has the DNA TGCGCCAGCAGCCAGGGCAGGGGTACCGGGGAGCTGTTTTTT.

V is TRBV28 and J is TRBJ2-1; 9 positions agree with TRBD1. This CDR3 spans 15 amino acids. V gave up 4 bases and J gave up 2 bases; unmatched junction bases: 3. CDR1 and CDR2 (germline): MDHEN, SYDVKM. CDR3 in DNA: TGTGCCAGCAGTTCCCGGGACAGGGCCTACAATGAGCAGTTCTTC. This sequence encodes CASSSRDRAYNEQFF.

This clone was seen only once. The CDR3 here is CASSQYGYGYTF. In DNA, the CDR3 is TGCGCCAGCAGCCAATACGGTTATGGCTACACCTTC. The chain uses TRBV4-3 and TRBJ1-2; D gene unclear. The germline CDR1 and CDR2 sequences are LGHNA and YSLEER. This CDR3 contains 12 residues. The germline V and J ends were trimmed by 2 bases and 5 bases, with 6 bases remaining between them.

The chain joins TRBV29-1 to TRBJ2-3; TRBD2 matches at 16 bases. The CDR3 runs 15 residues. Per germline, CDR1 SQVTM and CDR2 ANQGSEA. The V segment lost 4 bases and the J segment 7 bases; nucleotides outside the gene matches: 5. The CDR3 here is CSVGQGLAGGNTQYF. CDR3 sequence (DNA): TGCAGCGTTGGACAGGGACTAGCGGGGGGGAATACGCAGTATTTT.

V usage is TRBV7-8 and J usage is TRBJ1-3, with TRBD1 matching over 8 bases. The germline gives CDR1 SGHVS, CDR2 FQNEAQ. The V segment lost 5 bases and the J segment 0 bases; nucleotides outside the gene matches: 18. This CDR3 region has 20 residues. The CDR3 loop reads CASSLRHPSTGQGSGNTIYF. DNA for the CDR3: TGTGCCAGCAGCCTAAGACATCCAAGCACCGGACAGGGCTCTGGAAACACCATATATTTT.

This chain uses TRBV6-5 with TRBJ2-2; D not certain. Deletions cut 4 bases from V and 2 bases from J, with 5 bases between. This CDR3 spans 13 amino acids. Germline V CDR1 and CDR2: MNHEY, SVGAGI. CDR3 residues: CASSFRNTGELFF. As DNA, the CDR3 is TGTGCCAGCAGTTTCAGAAACACCGGGGAGCTGTTTTTT.

This chain links TRBV29-1 with TRBJ2-1, with 8 nucleotides matching TRBD1. V shed 5 bases and J 0 bases; nucleotides not matched to a gene: 0. Germline-derived CDR1 and CDR2 are SQVTM and ANQGSEA. The CDR3 is 13 amino acids. CDR3 in amino acids: CSVQGASYNEQFF. CDR3 DNA: TGCAGCGTTCAGGGGGCCTCCTACAATGAGCAGTTCTTC.

This sequence joins TRBV4-1 and TRBJ2-3; D remains unclear. The CDR3 has 19 residues. Per germline, CDR1 MGHRA and CDR2 YSYEKL. Trimming took off 2 bases at V and 2 bases at J, with 23 bases between the two ends. The CDR3 DNA is TGCGCCAGCAGCCAACCTCCGTTATGGCCGCTGACATACACAGATACGCAGTATTTT. It specifies CASSQPPLWPLTYTDTQYF.

The J gene is TRBJ2-5, the V gene TRBV5-4, with 10 positions matching TRBD1. The CDR3 is 16 amino acids. In germline, CDR1 is SGHNT, CDR2 YYREEE (reference sequence). The V gene end was trimmed by 2 bases and the J gene end by 4 bases; junction bases not matched to a gene: 8. The DNA of the CDR3 is TGTGCCAGCAGCTTCCCCGGACAGGGGGTTGGAGAGACCCAGTACTTC. Protein: CASSFPGQGVGETQYF.

V and J are TRBV28 and TRBJ1-6; 8 bases line up with TRBD1. The CDR3 is 15 amino acids. The V gene end was trimmed by 4 bases and the J gene end by 13 bases; junction bases not matched to a gene: 12. Germline CDR1 reads MDHEN; CDR2 reads SYDVKM. The CDR3 DNA reads TGTGCCAGCAGTTACAGGGGGAACAGGGGCTCTCCCCTCCACTTT. Translated, it gives CASSYRGNRGSPLHF.

The V call is TRBV5-4, the J call TRBJ1-4, with no clear D. In germline, CDR1 is SGHNT, CDR2 YYREEE (reference sequence). The V end lost 4 bases, the J end lost 7 bases, and 17 bases lay between the germline ends. The CDR3 is 15 residues long. The CDR3: CASSPSRLRSEKLFF. CDR3 nucleotide sequence: TGTGCCAGCAGCCCAAGTAGATTAAGAAGTGAAAAACTGTTTTTT.

The chain couples TRBV4-3 to TRBJ2-7; tentatively, D is TRBD2 (6 bases). V was clipped by 1 base and J by 0 bases, with 16 bases between them. This CDR3 spans 17 amino acids. Germline V gene sequence: CDR1 LGHNA, CDR2 YSLEER. The CDR3 sequence: CASSQAVAETSSYEQYF. The CDR3 nucleotides are TGCGCCAGCAGCCAAGCTGTAGCGGAAACTAGCTCCTACGAGCAGTACTTC.

The chain uses TRBV5-1 and TRBJ2-3; 10 nucleotides align to TRBD2. J lost 4 bases, V lost 6 bases, and 11 bases had no gene match. CDR1 and CDR2 (germline): SGHRS, YFSETQ. This CDR3 has 16 residues. The CDR3 DNA reads TGCGCCAGCACGGGCCTAGCGGGAGTTTTACCAGATACGCAGTATTTT. It yields the protein CASTGLAGVLPDTQYF.